The 6 T cell receptor beta chains reported below all come from one sample, sequenced in a study of T cell repertoires in ileal Crohn's disease. The protocol was immunoSEQ multiplex PCR, while the TCRdb copy is restricted to in-frame clones and leaves out a portion. The sample includes roughly 15,000 clones, roughly 70% seen only once; the top ten take less than 6.5%. What was sequenced was ileal tissue. These receptors came from an adult with Crohn's disease.

This sequence joins TRBV5-1 and TRBJ2-2; 7 bases agree with TRBD1. Germline V lookup: CDR1 SGHRS, CDR2 YFSETQ. V lost 7 bases to trimming and J lost 1 base; unmatched junction nucleotides: 1. The CDR3 contains 13 residues. Here the CDR3 reads CASRQGNTGELFF. In DNA, the CDR3 is TGCGCCAGCCGACAGGGGAACACCGGGGAGCTGTTTTTT.

This sequence joins TRBV7-3 and TRBJ2-2, with TRBD2 matching over 7 bases. This CDR3 comprises 17 residues. The V gene's germline CDR1 is SGHTA and CDR2 FQGTGA. Germline trimming cut 0 bases from V and 5 bases from J; bases unmatched to any gene: 9. This CDR3 reads CASSLTSGREPTGELFF. The CDR3 DNA sequence: TGTGCCAGCAGCTTAACCTCAGGGCGGGAGCCTACCGGGGAGCTGTTTTTT.

CDR3 loop: CASSHGGVSRYGYTF. The CDR3 DNA reads TGTGCCAGCAGTCACGGGGGGGTTTCTCGCTATGGCTACACCTTC. The chain links TRBV28 to TRBJ1-2, with a weak D call TRBD1 (5 bases). Trimming shortened V by 5 bases and J by 4 bases, and 17 bases separated the two germline ends. This CDR3 has 15 amino acids. In germline, CDR1 is MDHEN, CDR2 SYDVKM.

V is TRBV29-1 and J is TRBJ2-7; D gene ambiguous. This CDR3 is 12 amino acids long. With 5 bases removed from V and 2 bases from J, the gap between germline ends came to 10 bases. Germline values: CDR1 SQVTM, CDR2 ANQGSEA. The CDR3 is CSVMTPAYEQYF. The CDR3 nucleotides are TGCAGCGTTATGACACCGGCCTACGAGCAGTACTTC.

This chain links TRBV11-2 with TRBJ1-3, with D possibly being TRBD1 (6 bases). Germline V gene sequence: CDR1 SGHAT, CDR2 FQNNGV. There are 16 residues in the CDR3. Trimming removed 5 bases from V and 0 bases from J, with 14 bases in between. The CDR3 bases are TGTGCCAGCAGCCGGGGACAACTCACCTCTGGAAACACCATATATTTT. Its translation: CASSRGQLTSGNTIYF.

The CDR3 DNA follows: TGCGCCAGCAGCCAAAACAGCCGGCCGGACAATGAGCAGTTCTTC. This encodes CASSQNSRPDNEQFF. The gene calls are TRBV5-1 and TRBJ2-1, with D unclear. CDR3 length: 15 residues. Germline CDR1 and CDR2: SGHRS and YFSETQ. V was cut by 4 bases and J by 5 bases, with 16 bases left in between.